This T cell receptor (beta chain) was obtained from a study of follicular helper T cells after annual influenza vaccination. TCRdb's table, derived via immunoSEQ multiplex PCR, lists solely in-frame clones and lacks some. The sample lists over 7,500 clones; around 81% were seen once. V shed 3 bases and J shed 1 base, with 7 bases lying between them. Germline CDR1 is MNHNS and CDR2 is SASEGT. The length of the CDR3 is 13 residues. Specified time point: 2013-2014 season, 7 days after vaccination. The receptor was derived from an adult who received the influenza vaccine. The sample was CXCR5- memory CD4+ T cells sorted from blood, taken 7 days after influenza vaccination. This sequence joins TRBV6-1 and TRBJ2-7; D is unclear. The CDR3 here is CASSESQSYEQYF. The CDR3 DNA reads as TGTGCCAGCAGTGAGTCACAGTCCTACGAGCAGTACTTC.